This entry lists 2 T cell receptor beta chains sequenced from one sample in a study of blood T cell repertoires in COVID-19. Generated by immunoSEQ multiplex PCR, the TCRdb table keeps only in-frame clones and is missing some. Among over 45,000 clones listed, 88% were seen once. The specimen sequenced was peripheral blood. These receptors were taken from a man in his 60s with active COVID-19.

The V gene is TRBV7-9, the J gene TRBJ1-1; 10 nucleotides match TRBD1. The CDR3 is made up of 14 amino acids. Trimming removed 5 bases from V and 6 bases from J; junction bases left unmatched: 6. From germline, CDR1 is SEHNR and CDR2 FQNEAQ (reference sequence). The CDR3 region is CASSPRDRGPEAFF. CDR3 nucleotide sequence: TGTGCCAGCAGCCCACGGGACAGGGGCCCTGAAGCTTTCTTT.

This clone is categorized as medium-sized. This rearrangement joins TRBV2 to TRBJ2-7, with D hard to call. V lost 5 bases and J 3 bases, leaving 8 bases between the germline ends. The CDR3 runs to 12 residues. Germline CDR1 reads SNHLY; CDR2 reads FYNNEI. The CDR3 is CASSNPHYEQYF. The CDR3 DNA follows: TGTGCCAGCAGTAACCCACACTACGAGCAGTACTTC.